This T cell receptor (beta chain) was observed in a study of beta chain features in type 1 diabetes. Sorted cells reached over 98% purity in every population. The isolated RNA, all of it, was reverse transcribed, so expressed TCRB transcripts were what got sequenced. TCRdb keeps only in-frame clones here, not all; method: immunoSEQ multiplex PCR. The sample carries under 450,000 clones, over 11% recorded once. Trimming shortened V by 2 bases and J by 9 bases, and 17 bases separated the two germline ends. Germline CDR1 and CDR2: SNHLY and FYNNEI. The CDR3 length is 15 residues. The sample taken for sequencing was naive CD4+ T cells from blood. The gene calls are TRBV2 and TRBJ2-1; D is possibly TRBD2 (6 bases). The receptor was derived from a man aged 25 to 45 in good health. This CDR3 reads CASSERAGLAVEQFF. The CDR3 DNA sequence: TGTGCCAGCAGTGAACGGGCGGGGCTAGCCGTTGAGCAGTTCTTC.